The next 31 T cell receptor beta chains were all read from a single sample in a study of blood T cell repertoires in COVID-19. The assay was immunoSEQ multiplex PCR, and TCRdb's table has in-frame clones only and misses some. The table shows some 230,000 clones, with about four fifths occurring only once. Sequenced input: peripheral blood. The receptors were gathered from a woman between 25 and 40 years old who had recovered from COVID-19.

The chain combines TRBV9 with TRBJ2-2; 7 bases map to TRBD2. CDR3 length: 16 amino acids. Trimming cost V 0 bases and J 0 bases; bases outside gene matches: 2. CDR1 SGDLS and CDR2 YYNGEE come from the germline V gene. CDR3 protein: CASSVGLAANTGELFF. As DNA, the CDR3 is TGTGCCAGCAGCGTAGGCCTAGCGGCGAACACCGGGGAGCTGTTTTTT.

The chain carries TRBV18 and TRBJ2-6, with 8 bases lining up with TRBD1. The CDR3 runs 15 residues. Trimming cost V 4 bases and J 4 bases; bases outside gene matches: 3. Germline V CDR1 and CDR2: KGHSH, LQKENI. In nucleotides, the CDR3 is TGTGCCAGCTCACGACAGGGGTCAGGGGCCAACGTCCTGACTTTC. It encodes CASSRQGSGANVLTF. Filled out from reference TRBV18 and TRBJ2-6, the complete variable domain reads NAGVMQNPRHLVRRRGQEARLRCSPMKGHSHVYWYRQLPEEGLKFMVYLQKENIIDESGMPKERFSAEFPKEGPSILRIQQVVRGDSAAYFCASSRQGSGANVLTFGAGSRLTVL.

This chain joins TRBV6-5 and TRBJ1-4, with 7 bases identical to TRBD1. The CDR3 consists of 15 residues. V dropped 5 bases and J dropped 0; count of bases not matched to a gene: 3. Per germline, CDR1 MNHEY and CDR2 SVGAGI. In DNA form, the CDR3 reads TGTGCCAGCAGTAGGGGGACAGCAACTAATGAAAAACTGTTTTTT. Its translation is CASSRGTATNEKLFF.

This chain joins TRBV6-5 and TRBJ2-7, with D perhaps matching TRBD2 (6 bases). The V gene's germline CDR1 is MNHEY and CDR2 SVGAGI. Trimming shortened V by 7 bases and J by 2 bases, and 15 bases separated the two germline ends. This CDR3 comprises 14 residues. CDR3: CASTPGGEPYEQYF. The CDR3 nucleotides are TGTGCCAGCACCCCCGGAGGGGAACCCTACGAGCAGTACTTC.

V usage is TRBV28 and J usage is TRBJ2-5; D possibly corresponds to TRBD2 (5 bases). Germline V CDR1 and CDR2: MDHEN, SYDVKM. The germline V and J ends were trimmed by 4 bases and 1 base, with 10 bases remaining between them. This CDR3 comprises 14 residues. CDR3 nucleotides: TGTGCCAGCAGTTCCCCCGGGGTCCAAGAGACCCAGTACTTC. Its protein is CASSSPGVQETQYF.

The chain combines TRBV9 with TRBJ2-5; TRBD1 aligns across 7 bases. In germline, CDR1 is SGDLS, CDR2 YYNGEE. CDR3 size: 16 residues. Losses at the gene ends were 2 bases for V and 2 bases for J; bases not matched to a gene: 9. CDR3 sequence: CASSVYDGTAQETQYF. For the CDR3, the DNA is TGTGCCAGCAGCGTCTATGACGGGACAGCTCAAGAGACCCAGTACTTC.

The gene calls are TRBV9 and TRBJ2-7, with 9 bases fitting TRBD1. Trimming took 6 bases from V and 2 from J; bases not matched to a gene: 9. CDR3 length: 15 residues. Germline V gene sequence: CDR1 SGDLS, CDR2 YYNGEE. This CDR3 is CASTAGTGPTYEQYF. In DNA form, the CDR3 reads TGTGCCAGCACCGCAGGGACAGGGCCCACCTACGAGCAGTACTTC. Supplemented by reference TRBV9 and TRBJ2-7, the full variable domain reads DSGVTQTPKHLITATGQRVTLRCSPRSGDLSVYWYQQSLDQGLQFLIQYYNGEERAKGNILERFSAQQFPDLHSELNLSSLELGDSALYFCASTAGTGPTYEQYFGPGTRLTVT.

The chain recombines TRBV11-3 with TRBJ1-1; 7 bases agree with TRBD1. The CDR3 consists of 16 residues. Germline V gene sequence: CDR1 SGHNT, CDR2 YENEEA. Losses at the gene ends were 1 base for V and 0 bases for J; bases not matched to a gene: 5. The CDR3 region is CASSLGTGALNTEAFF. CDR3 coding DNA: TGTGCCAGCAGCTTAGGTACAGGGGCCCTGAACACTGAAGCTTTCTTT.

The chain has TRBV27 and TRBJ2-7, with D perhaps TRBD2 (6 bases). Germline V CDR1 and CDR2: MNHEY, SMNVEV (reference sequence). CDR3 length equals 13 residues. V was pared by 7 bases and J by 2 bases, with 12 bases between. CDR3 region: CASTGLDTYEQYF. The DNA for the CDR3 is TGTGCCAGCACGGGACTCGATACCTACGAGCAGTACTTC.

The genes are TRBV6-6 and TRBJ2-2; D may be TRBD1 (6 bases). V was shortened by 5 bases and J by 4 bases, with 14 bases between the two germline ends. Germline loops: CDR1 MNHNY, CDR2 SVGAGI (reference sequence). The CDR3 has 15 residues. Here the CDR3 DNA reads TGTGCCAGCAGTCCCCTGACAGGATTCACCGGGGAGCTGTTTTTT. Its protein product is CASSPLTGFTGELFF.

The chain employs TRBV6-5 and TRBJ2-2, with 12 positions matching TRBD2. Trimming cost V 6 bases and J 6 bases; bases outside gene matches: 5. The CDR3 runs 15 residues. Looked up from germline, CDR1 is MNHEY and CDR2 is SVGAGI. The DNA for the CDR3 is TGTGCCAGCAGAGGACTAGCGGGATACCCCGGGGAGCTGTTTTTT. Its translation is CASRGLAGYPGELFF.

Only a few counts were recorded for this clone. This chain links TRBV27 with TRBJ2-7; 10 bases are shared with TRBD1. CDR1 and CDR2 from the germline V gene are MNHEY and SMNVEV (reference sequence). CDR3 size: 16 residues. Germline trimming cut 5 bases from V and 2 bases from J; bases unmatched to any gene: 9. The CDR3 bases are TGTGCCAGCAGTCTCTACGGGACAGGGGTAACCTACGAGCAGTACTTC. Amino acids: CASSLYGTGVTYEQYF.

The V gene is TRBV24-1, the J gene TRBJ2-7, with 11 bases matching TRBD1. V lost 4 bases to trimming and J lost 4 bases; unmatched junction nucleotides: 5. The CDR3 spans 15 residues. Germline CDR1 is KGHDR and CDR2 is SFDVKD. The CDR3 nucleotides read TGTGCCACCAGTGACAACGGACAGGGGGCGTACGAGCAGTACTTC. It yields the protein CATSDNGQGAYEQYF.

This sequence joins TRBV6-5 and TRBJ1-6; TRBD1 aligns across 8 bases. Germline CDR1 MNHEY, CDR2 SVGAGI. The CDR3 loop spans 13 amino acids. Losses at the gene ends were 5 bases for V and 9 bases for J; bases not matched to a gene: 3. CDR3 coding DNA: TGTGCCAGCAGTCAGACAGGGGTTTCACCCCTCCACTTT. Protein product: CASSQTGVSPLHF.

The genes are TRBV3-1 (or the pseudogene TRBV3-2) and TRBJ2-1; 10 bases agree with TRBD2. This CDR3 is built from 15 residues. Germline V gene data show CDR1 as LGHDT and CDR2 as YNNKEL (reference sequence). Unmatched junction bases numbered 6, after V lost 5 bases and J lost 5 bases. The CDR3 DNA reads as TGTGCCAGCAGCAGGCCGGGACTAGCGAACAATGAGCAGTTCTTC. Translated: CASSRPGLANNEQFF.

This rearrangement joins TRBV24-1 to TRBJ2-3; TRBD2 matches at 8 bases. CDR3 length: 15 residues. Germline CDR1 is KGHDR and CDR2 is SFDVKD. V gave up 5 bases and J gave up 1 base; unmatched junction bases: 4. The CDR3 loop is CATSALAGCTDTQYF. The CDR3 DNA is TGTGCCACCAGTGCGTTAGCGGGATGCACAGATACGCAGTATTTT.

There are a few counts of this clone. The rearrangement joins TRBV5-1 to TRBJ2-5; D remains ambiguous. This CDR3 has 16 amino acids. V lost 0 bases and J 2 bases, leaving 14 bases between the germline ends. Germline V gives CDR1 SGHRS, CDR2 YFSETQ. The CDR3 nucleotides read TGCGCCAGCAGCTTGGCCTACGCCGCGGTTCAAGAGACCCAGTACTTC. Encoded protein: CASSLAYAAVQETQYF.

Only one count was recorded for this clone. The chain is built from TRBV5-5 and TRBJ1-2, with 7 bases fitting TRBD1. V lost 5 bases to trimming and J lost 2 bases; unmatched junction nucleotides: 12. The CDR3 is 16 amino acids. The germline V gene has CDR1 SGHKS and CDR2 YYEKEE (reference sequence). The CDR3 spells CASSPALVQGNYGYTF. The CDR3 nucleotides read TGTGCCAGCAGTCCCGCGTTGGTACAGGGGAACTATGGCTACACCTTC.

In this sample, this clone turned up a few times. CDR3 DNA sequence: TGTGCCAGCAGCCAAGCTACCCAGGGGCTTGGTGGCTACACCTTC. Its translation is CASSQATQGLGGYTF. The genes are TRBV14 and TRBJ1-2; D possibly corresponds to TRBD1 (6 bases). The germline gives CDR1 SGHDN, CDR2 FVKESK. V was cut by 1 base and J by 7 bases, with 16 bases left in between. CDR3 length equals 15 residues. Variable domain in full (rest from reference TRBV14 and TRBJ1-2): EAGVTQFPSHSVIEKGQTVTLRCDPISGHDNLYWYRRVMGKEIKFLLHFVKESKQDESGMPNNRFLAERTGGTYSTLKVQPAELEDSGVYFCASSQATQGLGGYTFGSGTRLTVV.

The chain carries TRBV9 and TRBJ1-1, with unresolved D. The germline CDR1 and CDR2 sequences are SGDLS and YYNGEE. The CDR3 has 15 amino acids. V lost 4 bases and J lost 0, with 13 bases in between. The CDR3 protein is CASSPSTDLNTEAFF. CDR3 bases: TGTGCCAGCAGCCCTTCGACGGACTTGAACACTGAAGCTTTCTTT.

V gene TRBV7-8 combines with J gene TRBJ2-2, with 10 nucleotides matching TRBD2. V gave up 3 bases and J gave up 0 bases; unmatched junction bases: 1. The germline V gene encodes CDR1 SGHVS and CDR2 FQNEAQ. This CDR3 is built from 16 residues. The CDR3 reads CASSFLAGANTGELFF. The CDR3 DNA reads TGTGCCAGCAGCTTTCTAGCGGGAGCGAACACCGGGGAGCTGTTTTTT.

The CDR3 protein is CASSTGPGYNQYF. The CDR3 nucleotides are TGTGCCAGCAGTACAGGTCCGGGCTACAACCAGTACTTC. V is TRBV28 and J is TRBJ2-5, with D perhaps TRBD1 (5 bases). Germline CDR1 and CDR2: MDHEN and SYDVKM. V lost 5 bases, J lost 10 bases, and 17 bases lay in between. The CDR3 totals 13 residues.

The chain is built from TRBV29-1 and TRBJ1-4; TRBD1 matches 8 bases. This CDR3 spans 12 amino acids. V dropped 7 bases and J dropped 8; count of bases not matched to a gene: 6. From germline, CDR1 is SQVTM and CDR2 ANQGSEA. The CDR3 reads CSGGQGREKLFF. CDR3 sequence (DNA): TGCAGCGGAGGACAGGGTCGCGAAAAACTGTTTTTT.

The chain joins TRBV28 to TRBJ1-4; 9 nucleotides agree with TRBD1. CDR3 length: 12 amino acids. Per the germline V gene, CDR1 is MDHEN and CDR2 is SYDVKM. Germline trimming cut 7 bases from V and 17 bases from J; bases unmatched to any gene: 11. The CDR3 protein is CASNILGQGTFF. The CDR3 nucleotides are TGTGCCAGCAATATATTGGGACAGGGTACCTTTTTT.

V gene TRBV6-2 or TRBV6-3 combines with J gene TRBJ2-3, with 9 bases lining up with TRBD2. Germline values: CDR1 MNHEY, CDR2 SVGEGT. The CDR3 is made up of 16 amino acids. J lost 1 base, V lost 1 base, and 3 bases had no gene match. CDR3 residues: CASSYFVAGGTDTQYF. DNA of the CDR3: TGTGCCAGCAGTTACTTCGTAGCGGGGGGCACAGATACGCAGTATTTT.

This chain connects TRBV10-3 to TRBJ2-7, with D tentatively TRBD2 (6 bases). The CDR3 has 13 residues. V was trimmed by 10 bases and J by 2 bases, leaving 15 bases between them. Looked up from germline, CDR1 is ENHRY and CDR2 is SYGVKD. The CDR3 is CATLNPGAYEQYF. In nucleotides, the CDR3 is TGTGCCACCCTAAATCCGGGGGCCTACGAGCAGTACTTC.

The gene calls are TRBV9 and TRBJ2-1; D is ambiguous. Trimming stripped 0 bases from V and 0 bases from J, with 10 bases between. The CDR3 is 16 residues long. Germline-derived CDR1 and CDR2 are SGDLS and YYNGEE. The CDR3 reads CASSVGSLSSYNEQFF. CDR3 DNA: TGTGCCAGCAGCGTAGGGTCACTGAGCTCCTACAATGAGCAGTTCTTC.

The chain employs TRBV29-1 and TRBJ2-1; 7 bases align to TRBD1. CDR1 SQVTM and CDR2 ANQGSEA come from the germline V gene. This CDR3 has 15 residues. The V and J ends lost 0 bases and 3 bases, in that order; junction bases with no gene match: 5. The chain's CDR3 is CSVEEGAGGYNEQFF. The CDR3 nucleotides are TGCAGCGTTGAAGAAGGGGCAGGGGGCTACAATGAGCAGTTCTTC.

This rearrangement joins TRBV6-6 to TRBJ2-5; 10 positions match TRBD2. There are 19 residues in the CDR3. CDR1 is MNHNY, CDR2 SVGAGI, per germline (reference sequence). Trimming at V came to 6 bases and at J to 4 bases, leaving 20 bases not matched to a gene. This chain's CDR3 is CASRRAPGAGGGQAETQYF. The DNA for the CDR3 is TGTGCCAGCAGGCGAGCCCCGGGAGCGGGAGGGGGCCAGGCAGAGACCCAGTACTTC.

The genes are TRBV19 and TRBJ1-2; TRBD1 matches at 8 bases. CDR1 is LNHDA and CDR2 is SQIVND in the germline V gene (reference sequence). V lost 5 bases, J lost 3 bases, and 5 bases stayed unmatched. This CDR3 is built from 14 residues. The CDR3: CASSRGQAYYGYTF. DNA of the CDR3: TGTGCCAGTAGTCGGGGACAGGCCTACTATGGCTACACCTTC. Together with reference TRBV19 and TRBJ1-2, the CDR3 gives the full variable domain: DGGITQSPKYLFRKEGQNVTLSCEQNLNHDAMYWYRQDPGQGLRLIYYSQIVNDFQKGDIAEGYSVSREKKESFPLTVTSAQKNPTAFYLCASSRGQAYYGYTFGSGTRLTVV.

CDR3 in DNA: TGCGCCAGCAGTGGGACAGCTCCCTTCTACGGCACAGATACGCAGTATTTT. It encodes CASSGTAPFYGTDTQYF. The chain links TRBV10-1 to TRBJ2-3; a possible D gene is TRBD1 (6 bases). Germline CDR1 is WNHNN and CDR2 is SYGVQD (reference sequence). Trimming pared 4 bases from V and 1 base from J, leaving 18 bases between. The CDR3 runs 17 residues.